This T cell receptor (beta chain) stems from a study of blood T cells in healthy people across ages. A J-beta primer mix and a sample-barcoded 5' primer were used in a second PCR of roughly 6 to 11 cycles. TCRdb recomputed calls from the 5' RACE reads with MiXCR, one row per CDR3 protein. Among hundreds of thousands of distinct CDR3 sequences listed, 49% were seen once. This clonotype was seen a handful of times. The CDR3 length is 15 residues. Germline V CDR1 and CDR2: LGHDT, YNNKEL (reference sequence). Trimming removed 3 bases from V and 2 bases from J; junction bases left unmatched: 6. The sequence derives from an older woman in good health. The sequenced material came from blood. The genes are TRBV3-1 and TRBJ1-2, with 7 bases identical to TRBD1. The CDR3 here is CASSHPVTGNYGYTF. The CDR3 region has the DNA TGTGCCAGCAGCCATCCCGTGACAGGGAACTATGGCTACACCTTC.